The 31 T cell receptor beta chains presented below share a single source sample, sequenced in a study of T cells in Graves' hyperthyroidism and ophthalmopathy. Amplified TCR beta CDR3 regions came from RNA transcripts. First-round RT-PCR of the TCR CDR3 relied on the HTBI primer set. Via MiXCR, TCRdb re-called the multiplex PCR reads, giving one row per CDR3 protein. This table holds under 350,000 distinct CDR3 sequences, approximately 15% found once. The sequencing input was blood. All receptors derive from a woman aged 60 to 75 with Graves' ophthalmopathy.

At least ten counts were recorded for this clonotype. This chain uses TRBV6-2 or TRBV6-3 with TRBJ2-7; D gene unclear. Germline-derived CDR1 and CDR2 are MNHEY and SVGEGT. Trimming took off 0 bases at V and 2 bases at J, with 11 bases between the two ends. The CDR3 extends over 15 amino acids. In nucleotides, the CDR3 is TGTGCCAGCAGTTACTCAGACCGAAGTACCTACGAGCAGTACTTC. As protein: CASSYSDRSTYEQYF.

V gene TRBV10-3 combines with J gene TRBJ2-3, with 7 bases fitting TRBD1. Germline V lookup: CDR1 ENHRY, CDR2 SYGVKD. The J segment lost 2 bases and the V segment lost 0 bases, leaving 20 bases of the junction unmatched. The CDR3 has 21 amino acids. Here the CDR3 reads CAISESTPRDRRFRNTDTQYF. CDR3 nucleotide sequence: TGTGCCATCAGTGAGTCGACCCCCCGGGACAGAAGATTTAGGAACACAGATACGCAGTATTTT.

This clonotype was counted many times. This sequence joins TRBV2 and TRBJ2-2; D remains ambiguous. V was cut by 8 bases and J by 3 bases, with 13 bases left in between. The CDR3 sequence is 14 residues long. Per the germline V gene, CDR1 is SNHLY and CDR2 is FYNNEI. CDR3 region: CASGQRQDTGELFF. CDR3 nucleotide sequence: TGTGCCAGCGGCCAGCGACAAGACACCGGGGAGCTGTTTTTT.

This clonotype was detected ten times or more. The V and J genes are TRBV20-1 and TRBJ2-3; TRBD2 matches at 10 bases. V gave up 4 bases and J gave up 1 base; unmatched junction bases: 5. Looked up from germline, CDR1 is DFQATT and CDR2 is SNEGSKA (reference sequence). CDR3 length equals 15 residues. CDR3 region: CSATPSGRGTDTQYF. The CDR3 DNA is TGCAGTGCTACCCCCAGCGGGAGGGGCACAGATACGCAGTATTTT.

The chain carries TRBV6-2 or TRBV6-3 and TRBJ2-6; 12 nucleotides align to TRBD2. J gave up 0 bases and V 6 bases, and 6 bases lay outside the gene matches. CDR3 length: 18 amino acids. Germline V gene sequence: CDR1 MNHEY, CDR2 SVGEGT. CDR3 DNA sequence: TGTGCCAGCAGCCCCCTAGCGGGAGGGACCTCTGGGGCCAACGTCCTGACTTTC. Translation gives CASSPLAGGTSGANVLTF.

This sequence joins TRBV5-5 and TRBJ1-1; possible D gene TRBD1, 6 bases. V lost 0 bases and J 1 base, leaving 13 bases between the germline ends. The CDR3 is 16 amino acids. Germline CDR1 is SGHKS and CDR2 is YYEKEE (reference sequence). As DNA, the CDR3 is TGTGCCAGCAGCTTGGAGAGGGGGGAGTGGAACACTGAAGCTTTCTTT. It translates to CASSLERGEWNTEAFF.

This clonotype occurred a few times. This chain joins TRBV11-1 and TRBJ2-1, with D perhaps matching TRBD1 (6 bases). The CDR3 loop spans 12 amino acids. From germline, CDR1 is SGHAT and CDR2 FQDESV (reference sequence). V lost 5 bases, J lost 13 bases, and 15 bases lay in between. In DNA, the CDR3 is TGTGCCAGCAGCCGTAACCGGGACATACAGTTCTTC. It specifies CASSRNRDIQFF.

Ten or more counts support this clonotype. J is TRBJ2-1 and V is TRBV12-3 or TRBV12-4, with 11 positions matching TRBD1. CDR3 length: 18 amino acids. V was pared by 6 bases and J by 2 bases, with 12 bases of the junction left unmatched. CDR3 protein: CASSLGQGAGQPYNEQFF. Written as DNA, the CDR3 is TGTGCCAGCAGCCTCGGACAGGGGGCGGGTCAACCCTACAATGAGCAGTTCTTC.

This clonotype occurred many times. V is TRBV7-2 and J is TRBJ1-6; D is ambiguous. Trimming took 1 base from V and 3 from J, leaving 13 bases between them. Germline V gives CDR1 SGHTA, CDR2 FQGNSA. This CDR3 has 17 residues. The CDR3 region has the DNA TGTGCCAGCAGCTTAGTTCCGGGTTACCACTATAATTCACCCCTCCACTTT. Protein: CASSLVPGYHYNSPLHF.

This clonotype was seen many times. The CDR3 protein is CASSQGYLYEQYF. CDR3 sequence (DNA): TGCGCCAGCAGCCAAGGTTACCTCTACGAGCAGTACTTC. V usage is TRBV4-1 and J usage is TRBJ2-7, with D uncertain. The V and J ends lost 1 base and 3 bases respectively, with 7 bases between them. This CDR3 contains 13 residues. The germline CDR1 and CDR2 sequences are MGHRA and YSYEKL.

This clonotype was counted many times. The chain has TRBV6-2 or TRBV6-3 and TRBJ1-2, with no clear D. This CDR3 region has 14 residues. Per germline, CDR1 MNHEY and CDR2 SVGEGT. V lost 0 bases, J lost 7 bases, and 12 bases lay in between. The CDR3 region has the DNA TGTGCCAGCAGTTACTCAGTAGGGTCGGCTGGCTACACCTTC. This translates into CASSYSVGSAGYTF.

In its sample, this clonotype was seen many times. The chain joins TRBV20-1 to TRBJ1-1, with no clear D. CDR3 length: 13 residues. CDR1 DFQATT and CDR2 SNEGSKA come from the germline V gene (reference sequence). V was shortened by 3 bases and J by 0 bases, with 8 bases between the two germline ends. CDR3 in amino acids: CSASLHLNTEAFF. Here the CDR3 DNA reads TGCAGTGCTAGCCTACACTTGAACACTGAAGCTTTCTTT.

This clonotype was seen repeatedly, ten times or more. This chain connects TRBV2 to TRBJ1-5; perhaps TRBD1 as D (5 bases). This CDR3 contains 15 residues. Trimming removed 4 bases from V and 7 bases from J, with 17 bases in between. The germline CDR1 and CDR2 sequences are SNHLY and FYNNEI. CDR3 amino acids: CASSADSSEGQPQHF. DNA for the CDR3: TGTGCCAGCAGTGCCGACAGTTCGGAGGGGCAGCCCCAGCATTTT.

This clonotype was recorded at least ten times. The chain joins TRBV30 to TRBJ1-2; TRBD1 agrees at 9 bases. The CDR3 sequence is 14 residues long. After removal of 2 bases from V and 4 bases from J, the junction contained 5 bases not matched to a gene. In germline, CDR1 is GTSNPN, CDR2 SVGIG (reference sequence). CDR3: CAWSIQGAFYGYTF. The CDR3 DNA reads as TGTGCCTGGAGTATACAGGGGGCTTTCTATGGCTACACCTTC.

This clonotype was counted only a few times. This chain connects TRBV28 to TRBJ2-5, with unresolved D. Germline V CDR1 and CDR2: MDHEN, SYDVKM. The CDR3 has 13 residues. V lost 3 bases, J lost 1 base, and 6 bases lay in between. Written as DNA, the CDR3 is TGTGCCAGCAGTTTCGGGCTCCAAGAGACCCAGTACTTC. Translated: CASSFGLQETQYF.

The chain joins TRBV27 to TRBJ1-4; D is uncertain. This CDR3 contains 13 residues. The V gene lost 5 bases and the J gene lost 3 bases, with 7 bases spanning the gap. Germline CDR1 MNHEY, CDR2 SMNVEV (reference sequence). The CDR3 sequence: CASSRGANEKLFF. The CDR3 coding sequence is TGTGCCAGCAGTCGTGGGGCTAATGAAAAACTGTTTTTT.

In its sample, this clonotype was seen many times. The rearrangement links TRBV2 to TRBJ2-5; no firm D call. There are 11 residues in the CDR3. V dropped 4 bases and J dropped 4 bases, with 4 bases sitting between them. CDR1 is SNHLY and CDR2 is FYNNEI in the germline V gene. The CDR3 protein is CASSAIETQYF. Written as DNA, the CDR3 is TGTGCCAGCAGTGCAATAGAGACCCAGTACTTC.

The chain combines TRBV6-2 or TRBV6-3 with TRBJ2-5, with 7 bases matching TRBD2. The J segment lost 2 bases and the V segment lost 0 bases, leaving 15 bases of the junction unmatched. Germline loops: CDR1 MNHEY, CDR2 SVGEGT. This CDR3 comprises 19 residues. For the CDR3, the DNA is TGTGCCAGCAGTTACTCGATCGGGTGGAGCTTCGGGGGGCAAGAGACCCAGTACTTC. Translated, it gives CASSYSIGWSFGGQETQYF.

This clonotype was recorded many times. The V and J genes are TRBV11-2 and TRBJ2-7; no clear D. This CDR3 region has 14 residues. Germline V gene data show CDR1 as SGHAT and CDR2 as FQNNGV. V was clipped by 2 bases and J by 3 bases, with 11 bases between them. Here the CDR3 reads CASSLSAGFYEQYF. The CDR3 coding sequence is TGTGCCAGCAGCTTATCGGCAGGTTTCTACGAGCAGTACTTC.

This clonotype has more than one count but fewer than ten. The chain joins TRBV12-3 or TRBV12-4 to TRBJ2-2; TRBD1 or TRBD2 may be the D gene (5 bases each). The CDR3 contains 13 residues. Trimming cost V 9 bases and J 10 bases, with 18 bases left between them. CDR3 loop: CASKRFGGEELFF. In nucleotides, the CDR3 is TGTGCCAGTAAGCGTTTTGGGGGTGAGGAGCTGTTTTTT.

This clonotype came up many times. The CDR3 protein is CASSAGGAGNTEAFF. The DNA for the CDR3 is TGTGCCAGCAGCGCAGGGGGCGCCGGAAACACTGAAGCTTTCTTT. The chain links TRBV6-2 or TRBV6-3 to TRBJ1-1; 8 positions agree with TRBD1. Germline lookup yields CDR1 MNHEY and CDR2 SVGEGT. The CDR3 extends over 15 amino acids. V trimming: 6 bases; J trimming: 2 bases; junction bases outside the gene matches: 8.

The chain recombines TRBV5-1 with TRBJ2-3; 7 nucleotides align to TRBD1. CDR1 is SGHRS, CDR2 YFSETQ, per germline. The ends lost 4 bases at V and 4 bases at J; junction bases unmatched: 9. The CDR3 is 15 amino acids. CDR3 in DNA: TGCGCCAGCAGCGGGGCGACAGGGATCGCAGATACGCAGTATTTT. It codes for CASSGATGIADTQYF.

At least ten counts were recorded for this clonotype. This chain uses TRBV5-6 with TRBJ1-6; no clear D. The V end was cut by 4 bases, the J end by 7 bases, with 6 bases between. CDR3 length: 12 residues. In germline, CDR1 is SGHDT, CDR2 YYEEEE. Here the CDR3 DNA reads TGTGCCAGCAGCGACGGGAATTCACCCCTCCACTTT. This sequence encodes CASSDGNSPLHF. The full variable domain, its missing parts supplied by reference TRBV5-6 and TRBJ1-6, is DAGVTQSPTHLIKTRGQQVTLRCSPKSGHDTVSWYQQALGQGPQFIFQYYEEEERQRGNFPDRFSGHQFPNYSSELNVNALLLGDSALYLCASSDGNSPLHFGNGTRLTVT.

This clonotype was observed many times. The J gene is TRBJ1-5, the V gene TRBV20-1; TRBD1 is a possible D gene (5 bases). Germline CDR1 reads DFQATT; CDR2 reads SNEGSKA (reference sequence). V was trimmed by 0 bases and J by 1 base, leaving 13 bases between them. The CDR3 is 16 residues long. The DNA of the CDR3 is TGCAGTGCTAGAGATGATGAGCAGGGAAGCAATCAGCCCCAGCATTTT. The encoded protein is CSARDDEQGSNQPQHF.

At least ten counts were recorded for this clonotype. The V call is TRBV18, the J call TRBJ2-5, with D maybe TRBD1 (6 bases). Germline assignment: CDR1 KGHSH and CDR2 LQKENI. The CDR3 is made up of 17 amino acids. The V gene lost 3 bases and the J gene lost 3 bases, with 20 bases spanning the gap. The CDR3 reads CASSPDGRGGVEETQYF. In nucleotides, the CDR3 is TGTGCCAGCTCACCTGACGGACGAGGGGGAGTGGAAGAGACCCAGTACTTC.

The chain combines TRBV27 with TRBJ2-1; D may correspond to TRBD1 or TRBD2 (5 bases each). The V end lost 4 bases, the J end lost 12 bases, and 19 bases lay between the germline ends. The CDR3 totals 14 residues. Germline CDR1 reads MNHEY; CDR2 reads SMNVEV (reference sequence). This CDR3 reads CASSSLFEGLGQFF. The CDR3 DNA is TGTGCCAGCAGTTCACTCTTTGAGGGGCTAGGGCAGTTCTTC.

The chain carries TRBV28 and TRBJ2-2; D unclear. CDR1 and CDR2 from the germline V gene are MDHEN and SYDVKM. V shed 4 bases and J shed 8 bases, with 17 bases lying between them. The CDR3 totals 15 residues. The CDR3 DNA sequence: TGTGCCAGCAGTTCGGCAACCGCAGATAAGGGGGAGCTGTTTTTT. Residues: CASSSATADKGELFF.

This clonotype appeared a few times. The V and J genes are TRBV9 and TRBJ2-7; 7 bases line up with TRBD1. V lost 3 bases, J lost 2 bases, and 11 bases stayed unmatched. The CDR3 totals 16 residues. Germline V gives CDR1 SGDLS, CDR2 YYNGEE. CDR3 nucleotides: TGTGCCAGCAGCGCTCACCCGGGACAGAACGCCTACGAGCAGTACTTC. This sequence encodes CASSAHPGQNAYEQYF.

The chain employs TRBV27 and TRBJ1-1; D is unclear. V lost 5 bases and J lost 4, with 14 bases in between. The CDR3 extends over 14 amino acids. Germline CDR1 reads MNHEY; CDR2 reads SMNVEV (reference sequence). This CDR3 reads CASSLTRRTTEAFF. The CDR3 region has the DNA TGTGCCAGCAGTCTCACCAGACGGACCACTGAAGCTTTCTTT.

Of note for this clonotype: A read error may be the cause here, since a much bigger clone is one base away. It is likely a read error, because the conserved phenylalanine at the end of the CDR3 is missing. This sequence joins TRBV10-3 and TRBJ1-3, with a weak D call TRBD1 (5 bases). This CDR3 is 16 amino acids long. Deletions cut 3 bases from V and 0 bases from J, with 12 bases between. Germline lookup yields CDR1 ENHRY and CDR2 SYGVKD. The CDR3 bases are TGTGCCATCAGTGACCAGGGACCCAACTCTGGAAACACCATATATTTA. Protein: CAISDQGPNSGNTIYL.

This clonotype was counted at least ten times. The V and J genes are TRBV20-1 and TRBJ2-5, with unresolved D. Trimming removed 3 bases at V and 1 base at J, with 12 bases between. CDR1 is DFQATT and CDR2 is SNEGSKA in the germline V gene (reference sequence). The CDR3 is 14 residues long. The CDR3 sequence: CSASGRALQETQYF. CDR3 DNA sequence: TGCAGTGCTAGCGGAAGGGCTCTCCAAGAGACCCAGTACTTC.